Given below is one T cell receptor (beta chain) in context. What it binds is not known. The data belong to a study of identifying expanded T cells in peripheral blood. Study-wide findings and caveats: Variance in clone template counts between approximately two-week samples significantly increased with total template count across all healthy donors. About 1.3 clones differed between technical replicates, versus roughly 17 and 20 over time.

The CDR3 is 12 amino acids. V dropped 1 base and J dropped 3 bases, with 2 bases sitting between them. Germline V gene lookup returns CDR1 SEHNR and CDR2 FQNEAQ (reference sequence). Collection occurred without any documented infections or immune events in donors. The data were produced by immunoSEQ multiplex PCR, yet TCRdb's version contains in-frame clones alone and is incomplete. This sample has about 130,000 clones; 70% to 90% occur once, and the top ten carry 7.5% to 8.5%. The sequence derives from a person aged 18 to 70 in good health. Sequencing was done on a sample of blood. This sequence joins TRBV7-9 and TRBJ2-3; the D is unclear. Here the CDR3 reads CASSLGTDTQYF. The CDR3 DNA follows: TGTGCCAGCAGCTTAGGAACAGATACGCAGTATTTT. Complete variable domain (other parts from reference TRBV7-9 and TRBJ2-3): DTGVSQNPRHKITKRGQNVTFRCDPISEHNRLYWYRQTLGQGPEFLTYFQNEAQLEKSRLLSDRFSAERPKGSFSTLEIQRTEQGDSAMYLCASSLGTDTQYFGPGTRLTVL.